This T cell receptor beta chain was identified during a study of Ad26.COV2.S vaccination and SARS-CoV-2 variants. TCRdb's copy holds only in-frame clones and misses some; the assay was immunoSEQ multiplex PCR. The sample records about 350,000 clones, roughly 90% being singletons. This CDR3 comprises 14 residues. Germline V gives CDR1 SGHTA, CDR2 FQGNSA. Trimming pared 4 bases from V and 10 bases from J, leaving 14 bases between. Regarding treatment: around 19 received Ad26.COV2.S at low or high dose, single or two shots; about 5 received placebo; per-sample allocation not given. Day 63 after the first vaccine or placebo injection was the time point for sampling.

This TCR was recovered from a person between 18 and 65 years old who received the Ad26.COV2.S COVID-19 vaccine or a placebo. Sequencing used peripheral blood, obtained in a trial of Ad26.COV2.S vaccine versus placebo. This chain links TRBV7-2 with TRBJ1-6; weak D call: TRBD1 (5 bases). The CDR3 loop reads CASSYQGEGSPLHF. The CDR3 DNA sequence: TGTGCCAGCAGCTACCAAGGGGAGGGATCACCCCTCCACTTT.